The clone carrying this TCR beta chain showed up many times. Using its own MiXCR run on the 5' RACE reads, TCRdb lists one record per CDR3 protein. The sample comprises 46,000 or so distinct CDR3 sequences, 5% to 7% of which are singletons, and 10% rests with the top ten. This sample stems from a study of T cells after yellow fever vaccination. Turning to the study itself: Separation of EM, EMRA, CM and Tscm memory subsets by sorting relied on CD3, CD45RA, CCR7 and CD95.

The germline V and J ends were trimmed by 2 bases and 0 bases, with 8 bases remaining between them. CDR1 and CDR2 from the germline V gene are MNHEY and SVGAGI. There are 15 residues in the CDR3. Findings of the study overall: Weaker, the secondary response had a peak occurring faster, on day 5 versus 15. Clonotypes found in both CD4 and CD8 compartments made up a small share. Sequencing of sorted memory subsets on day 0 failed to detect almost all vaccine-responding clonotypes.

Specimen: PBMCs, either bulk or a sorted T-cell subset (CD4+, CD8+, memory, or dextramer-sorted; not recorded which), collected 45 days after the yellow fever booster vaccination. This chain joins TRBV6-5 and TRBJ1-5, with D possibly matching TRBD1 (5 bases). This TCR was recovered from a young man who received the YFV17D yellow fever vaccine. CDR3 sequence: CASSYTGASNQPQHF. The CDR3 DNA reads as TGTGCCAGCAGTTACACAGGTGCTAGCAATCAGCCCCAGCATTTT.